Only a few counts were recorded for the clone carrying this T cell receptor (beta chain). As for time point: newly diagnosed GD, antithyroid drugs for less than 3 months. Extracted RNA from PBMCs served as the source of the TCR library. The data were obtained in a study of regulatory T cells in long-lasting Graves disease. Sequencing libraries for TCR beta were prepared with iRepertoire HTBI primers and Arm-PCR of CDR3 regions. TCRdb reprocessed the multiplex PCR reads via MiXCR and lists one record per CDR3 protein. The sample holds roughly 260,000 distinct CDR3 sequences, under 20% seen once. CDR3 length equals 12 residues. Trimming shortened V by 4 bases and J by 15 bases, and 16 bases separated the two germline ends. The germline gives CDR1 MNHNS, CDR2 SASEGT. This same sample was also part of a study on T cells in Graves' hyperthyroidism and ophthalmopathy.

The source was peripheral blood mononuclear cells (PBMCs), collected at new diagnosis, from a patient treated with antithyroid drugs. This rearrangement joins TRBV6-1 to TRBJ1-3; possible D gene TRBD1, 5 bases. The source is a woman in her 30s with Graves disease. In DNA form, the CDR3 reads TGTGCCAGCAGTGCTCTGACGGGGCCTAAATATTTT. It codes for CASSALTGPKYF.